In its sample, the clone carrying this TCR beta chain was seen many times. Its antigen is still unknown. This entry is derived from a study of shared clonotypes between healthy human individuals. Deep-level running was used for the assay. Several immunoSEQ plates held equal portions of the genomic DNA taken from each subset. TCRdb's table, derived via immunoSEQ multiplex PCR, lists solely in-frame clones and lacks some. The profile shows a few million clones, roughly 92% of them singletons. Study results and limitations: A few donors held around 5% of naive CD4 clonotypes in common.

The ends were cut back, 4 bases at V and 3 bases at J, with 15 bases in the middle. Germline CDR1 is SEHNR and CDR2 is FQNEAQ (reference sequence). The CDR3 covers 15 residues. The rearrangement uses TRBV7-9 and TRBJ1-1; D is possibly TRBD1 (5 bases). The sample comprised naive CD4+ T cells sorted from blood. This sample's subset: CD45RA+ positively selected. The TCR originated in a man aged 18 to 29 in good health. The CDR3 spells CASSSSGPGDTEAFF. The CDR3, as DNA: TGTGCCAGCAGCTCGTCGGGGCCCGGGGACACTGAAGCTTTCTTT.